Below, one T cell receptor beta chain is given with its context. The V gene's germline CDR1 is LGHDT and CDR2 YNNKEL (reference sequence). V lost 5 bases and J lost 3, with 14 bases in between. The CDR3 extends over 15 amino acids. This entry belongs to a study of blood T cell repertoires in COVID-19. Study context: The United States, Italy and Spain were the sources of the acute and convalescent COVID-19 samples. T cells, B-cell-depleted T cells, or PBMCs provided the cDNA or gDNA that served as material.

Per the original methods: Nucleated cell number was recorded as an estimate derived from reference gene primer amplification. Assay used: immunoSEQ multiplex PCR; TCRdb lists only in-frame clones, some missing. V and J calls and clone size come straight from that table; D and trimming were deduced from the DNA. Seen here are 15,000 to 20,000 clones, 65% to 90% observed once, and the top ten hold around 64%. The sample consisted of peripheral blood. The clonotype originates from an elderly man with acute or convalescent COVID-19. This chain uses TRBV3-1 (or the pseudogene TRBV3-2) with TRBJ1-5; TRBD1 might be the D (6 bases). This chain's CDR3 is CASSRGHHNNQPQHF. In DNA, the CDR3 is TGTGCCAGCAGCAGGGGACACCATAACAATCAGCCCCAGCATTTT.